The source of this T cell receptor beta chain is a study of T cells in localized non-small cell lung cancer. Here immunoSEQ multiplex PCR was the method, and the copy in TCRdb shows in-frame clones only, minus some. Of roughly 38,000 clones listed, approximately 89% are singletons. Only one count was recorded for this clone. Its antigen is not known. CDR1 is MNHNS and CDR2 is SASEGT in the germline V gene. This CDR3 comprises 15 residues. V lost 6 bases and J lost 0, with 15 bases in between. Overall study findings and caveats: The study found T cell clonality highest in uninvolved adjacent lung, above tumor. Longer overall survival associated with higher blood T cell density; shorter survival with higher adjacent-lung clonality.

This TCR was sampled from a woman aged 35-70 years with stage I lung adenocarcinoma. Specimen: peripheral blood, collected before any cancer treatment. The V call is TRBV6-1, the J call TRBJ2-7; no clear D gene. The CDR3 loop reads CASRESIVPSYEQYF. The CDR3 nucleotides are TGTGCCAGCAGAGAGAGTATAGTACCCTCCTACGAGCAGTACTTC.